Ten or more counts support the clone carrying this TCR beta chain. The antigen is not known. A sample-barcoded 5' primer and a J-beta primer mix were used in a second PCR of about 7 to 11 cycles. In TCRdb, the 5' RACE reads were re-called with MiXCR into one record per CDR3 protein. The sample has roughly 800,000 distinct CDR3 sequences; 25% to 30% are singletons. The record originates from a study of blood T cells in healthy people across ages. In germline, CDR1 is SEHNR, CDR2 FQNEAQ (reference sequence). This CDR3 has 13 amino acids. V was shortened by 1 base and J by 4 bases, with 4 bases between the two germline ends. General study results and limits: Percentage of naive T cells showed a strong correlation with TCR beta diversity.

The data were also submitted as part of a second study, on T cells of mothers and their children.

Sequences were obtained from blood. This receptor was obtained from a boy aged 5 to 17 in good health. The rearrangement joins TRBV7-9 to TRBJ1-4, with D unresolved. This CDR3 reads CASSLGFNEKLFF. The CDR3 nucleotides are TGTGCCAGCAGCTTAGGGTTTAATGAAAAACTGTTTTTT.